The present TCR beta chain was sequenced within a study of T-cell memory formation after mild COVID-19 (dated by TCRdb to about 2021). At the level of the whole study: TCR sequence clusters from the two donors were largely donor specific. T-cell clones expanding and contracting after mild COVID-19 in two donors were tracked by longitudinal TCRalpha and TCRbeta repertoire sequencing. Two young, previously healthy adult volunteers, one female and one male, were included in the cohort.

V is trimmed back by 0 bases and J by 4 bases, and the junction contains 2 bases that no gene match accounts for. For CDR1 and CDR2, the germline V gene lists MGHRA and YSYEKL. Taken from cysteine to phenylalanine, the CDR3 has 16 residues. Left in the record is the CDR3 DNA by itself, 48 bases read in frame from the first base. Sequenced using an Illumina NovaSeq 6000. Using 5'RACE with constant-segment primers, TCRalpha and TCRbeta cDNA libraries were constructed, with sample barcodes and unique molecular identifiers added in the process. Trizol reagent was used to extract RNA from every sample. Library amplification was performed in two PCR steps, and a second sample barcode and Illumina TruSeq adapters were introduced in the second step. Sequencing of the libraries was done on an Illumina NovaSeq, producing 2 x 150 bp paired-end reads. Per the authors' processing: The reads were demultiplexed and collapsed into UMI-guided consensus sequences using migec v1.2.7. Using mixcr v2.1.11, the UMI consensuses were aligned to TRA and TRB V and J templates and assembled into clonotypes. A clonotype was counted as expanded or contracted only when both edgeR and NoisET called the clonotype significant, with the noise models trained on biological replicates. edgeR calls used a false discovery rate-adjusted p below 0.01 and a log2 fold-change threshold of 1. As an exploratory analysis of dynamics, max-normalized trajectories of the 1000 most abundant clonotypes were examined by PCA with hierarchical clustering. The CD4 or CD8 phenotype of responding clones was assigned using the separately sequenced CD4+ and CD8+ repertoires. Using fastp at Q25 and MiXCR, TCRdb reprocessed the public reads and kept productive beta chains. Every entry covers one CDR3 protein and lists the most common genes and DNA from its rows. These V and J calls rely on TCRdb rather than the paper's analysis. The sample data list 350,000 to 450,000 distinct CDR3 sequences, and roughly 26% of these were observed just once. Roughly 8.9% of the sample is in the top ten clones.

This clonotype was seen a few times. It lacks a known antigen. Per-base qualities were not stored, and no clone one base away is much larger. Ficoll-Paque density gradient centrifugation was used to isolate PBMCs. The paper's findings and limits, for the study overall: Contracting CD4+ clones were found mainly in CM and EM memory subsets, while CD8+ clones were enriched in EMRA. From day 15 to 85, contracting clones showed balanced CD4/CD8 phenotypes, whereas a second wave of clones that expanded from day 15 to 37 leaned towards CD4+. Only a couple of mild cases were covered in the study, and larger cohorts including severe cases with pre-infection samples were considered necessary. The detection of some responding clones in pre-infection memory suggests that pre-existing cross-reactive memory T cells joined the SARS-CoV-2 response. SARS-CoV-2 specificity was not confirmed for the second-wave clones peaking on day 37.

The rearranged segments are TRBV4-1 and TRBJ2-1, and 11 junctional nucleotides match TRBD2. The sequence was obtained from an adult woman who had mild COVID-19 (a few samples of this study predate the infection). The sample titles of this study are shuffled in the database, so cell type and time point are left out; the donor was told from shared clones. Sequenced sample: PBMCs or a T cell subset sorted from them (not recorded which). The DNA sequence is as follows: TGCGCCAGCAGCCAAGATCGGACTAGCGGGTACAATGAGCAGTTCTTC. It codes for CASSQDRTSGYNEQFF.